This is a list of T cell receptor beta chains from one sample in a study of tumor and adjacent non-tumor tissue in lung cancer. MiXCR, run by TCRdb on the multiplex PCR reads, gives a single entry per CDR3 protein. The sample has about 75,000 distinct CDR3 sequences; 55% to 70% are singletons. The material sequenced was distant non-tumor lung tissue. These receptors all come from a woman in her forties or fifties with non-small cell lung cancer. CDR3s leave out the opening cysteine and the closing phenylalanine or tryptophan.

v_call: TRBV6-1; cdr3_aa: ASSNRGGLAKNIQY
v_call: TRBV11-2; cdr3_aa: VSSLEMWGETADTQY
v_call: TRBV12-3/TRBV12-4; cdr3_aa: ASSLVAGLNYNEQF
v_call: TRBV11-2; cdr3_aa: ASSFNSSGKYEQF
v_call: TRBV5-6; cdr3_aa: ASSDWRTYEQY
v_call: TRBV20-1; cdr3_aa: TARGSAAAYEQY
v_call: TRBV6-2/TRBV6-3; cdr3_aa: ANSSTRNGAIVLT
v_call: TRBV5-1; cdr3_aa: ASSLEARRTEAF
v_call: TRBV29-1; cdr3_aa: SQGQGDLGTQY
v_call: TRBV20-1; cdr3_aa: SASPPRLSYDGYT
v_call: TRBV20-1; cdr3_aa: SAAAGGTSNYNEQF
v_call: TRBV4-1; cdr3_aa: ASSQETGDNNQPQH
v_call: TRBV5-1; cdr3_aa: ASSLNPVLVFYNELF
v_call: TRBV6-1; cdr3_aa: VSNSKRDGLAVYKQY
v_call: TRBV6-2/TRBV6-3; cdr3_aa: ASSEGNTKAF
v_call: TRBV6-1; cdr3_aa: ASSEGGTNEKLF